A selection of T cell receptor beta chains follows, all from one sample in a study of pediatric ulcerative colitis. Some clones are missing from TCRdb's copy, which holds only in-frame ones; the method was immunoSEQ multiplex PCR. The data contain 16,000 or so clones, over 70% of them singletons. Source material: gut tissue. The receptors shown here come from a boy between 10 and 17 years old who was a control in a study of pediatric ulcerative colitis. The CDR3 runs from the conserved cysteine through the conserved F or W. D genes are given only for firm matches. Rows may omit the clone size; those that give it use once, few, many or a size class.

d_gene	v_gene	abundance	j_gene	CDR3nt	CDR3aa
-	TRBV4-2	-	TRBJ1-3	TGTGCCAGCAGCCAATTAAGTGGGGGGGAATTGGATCGAAACACCATATATTTT	CASSQLSGGELDRNTIYF
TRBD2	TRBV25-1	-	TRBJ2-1	TGTGCCAGCAGTGCTAGCGGGAACAATGAGCAGTTCTTC	CASSASGNNEQFF
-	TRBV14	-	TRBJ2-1	TGTGCCAGCAGTTCTCTAGGGTCTGTGGTCTACAATGAGCAGTTCTTC	CASSSLGSVVYNEQFF
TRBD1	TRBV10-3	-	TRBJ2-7	TGTGCCATGGGACAGTTTAACTACGAGCAGTACTTC	CAMGQFNYEQYF
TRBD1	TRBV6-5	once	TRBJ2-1	TGTGCCAGCAGTTCACAGGGGGCTAGGCAGTTCTTC	CASSSQGARQFF
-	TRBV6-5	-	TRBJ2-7	TGTGCCAGCAGTAGCGGGCCCTCCTACGAGCAGTACTTC	CASSSGPSYEQYF
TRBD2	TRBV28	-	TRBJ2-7	TGTGCCAGCAGACTAGCGGGAGGGCCCCACGAGCAGTACTTC	CASRLAGGPHEQYF
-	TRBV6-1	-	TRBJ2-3	TGTGCCAGCAGTGCCACGGGGGATACGCAGTATTTT	CASSATGDTQYF
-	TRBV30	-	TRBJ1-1	TGTGCCCTGATGAACACTGAAGCTTTCTTT	CALMNTEAFF
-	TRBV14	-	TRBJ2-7	TGTGCCAGCAGCCAAAAGATGTTCGTGGGGAACGACGAGCAGTACTTC	CASSQKMFVGNDEQYF
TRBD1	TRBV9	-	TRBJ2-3	TGTGCCAGCAGCGTAGGGCAGGGGGTAGACACAGATACGCAGTATTTT	CASSVGQGVDTDTQYF
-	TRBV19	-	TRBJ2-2	TGTGCCAGTAGTATTTACGCGGACACCGGGGAGCTGTTTTTT	CASSIYADTGELFF
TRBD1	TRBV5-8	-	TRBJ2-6	TGTGCCAGCAGATACGGACAGGGGAGTCCTGGGGCCAACGTCCTGACTTTC	CASRYGQGSPGANVLTF
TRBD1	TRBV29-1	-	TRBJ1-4	TGCAGCGTTGCGCCGGGACAGGGTGGTGAAAAACTGTTTTTT	CSVAPGQGGEKLFF
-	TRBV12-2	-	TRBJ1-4	TGTGCAAGTCGCCTGTCCCGGGACAGGGGCACTAATGAAAAACTGTTTTTT	CASRLSRDRGTNEKLFF
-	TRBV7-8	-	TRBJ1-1	TGTGCCAGCAGCTTAAATCCAGGGAACACTGAAGCTTTCTTT	CASSLNPGNTEAFF
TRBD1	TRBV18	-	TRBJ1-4	TGTGCCAGCTCACCCCAGGGACAGATCGAAAAACTGTTTTTT	CASSPQGQIEKLFF
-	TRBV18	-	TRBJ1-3	TGTGCCAGCTCACCCCGTTCGGACTTCTCTGGAAACACCATATATTTT	CASSPRSDFSGNTIYF
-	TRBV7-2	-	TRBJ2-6	TGTGCCAGCAGCTTAGCGTGGACGGGGGCCTACTCTGGGGCCAACGTCCTGACTTTC	CASSLAWTGAYSGANVLTF
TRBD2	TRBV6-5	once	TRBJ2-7	TGTGCCAGCAGTTACTCGGGAGGGCCAGGCTACGAGCAGTACTTC	CASSYSGGPGYEQYF
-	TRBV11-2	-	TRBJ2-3	TGTGCCAGCAGCTTGGACTACACAGATACGCAGTATTTT	CASSLDYTDTQYF
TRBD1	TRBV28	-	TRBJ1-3	TGTGCCAGCAGCACTCAGGGGGATGGAAACACCATATATTTT	CASSTQGDGNTIYF
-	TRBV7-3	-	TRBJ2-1	TGTGCCAGCAGCTTAGGGACGCAGGGGGAGCAGTTCTTC	CASSLGTQGEQFF
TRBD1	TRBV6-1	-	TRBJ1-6	TGTGCCAGCAGTGCCACAGGGGGCTTCGAATTTTTTTATAATTCACCCCTCCACTTT	CASSATGGFEFFYNSPLHF
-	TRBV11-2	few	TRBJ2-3	TGTGCCAGCTATAGCACAGATACGCAGTATTTT	CASYSTDTQYF
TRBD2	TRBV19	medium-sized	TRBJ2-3	TGTGCCAGTAGTAATCCGGGGACTAGCGGGGGCACAGATACGCAGTATTTT	CASSNPGTSGGTDTQYF
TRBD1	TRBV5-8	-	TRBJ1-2	TGTGCCAGCAGCTTCGGGACAGGGGATCCTGGCTACACCTTC	CASSFGTGDPGYTF
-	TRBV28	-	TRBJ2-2	TGTGCCAGCAGTTTAGGATCTTCCACCGGGGAGCTGTTTTTT	CASSLGSSTGELFF
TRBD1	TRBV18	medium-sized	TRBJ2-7	TGTGCCAGCTCACCACGGCAGGGGGTGGACTACGAGCAGTACTTC	CASSPRQGVDYEQYF
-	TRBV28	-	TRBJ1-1	TGTGCCAGCAGTTTACTGACAGTGGGGACTGAAGCTTTCTTT	CASSLLTVGTEAFF
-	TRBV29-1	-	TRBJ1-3	TGCAGCGTTAGGACTGGAAACACCATATATTTT	CSVRTGNTIYF
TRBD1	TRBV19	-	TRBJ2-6	TGTGCCAGCGCAATCCGGGACAGGAGCTCTGGGGCCAACGTCCTGACTTTC	CASAIRDRSSGANVLTF
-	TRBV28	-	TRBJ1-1	TGTGCCAGCAGTTCCCAGGGATGGGGCGAGGGGAGGCCTGAAGCTTTCTTT	CASSSQGWGEGRPEAFF
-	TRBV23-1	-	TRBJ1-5	TGCGCCAGCAGTCAATCGAGAAAGGAGAATCAGCCCCAGCATTTT	CASSQSRKENQPQHF